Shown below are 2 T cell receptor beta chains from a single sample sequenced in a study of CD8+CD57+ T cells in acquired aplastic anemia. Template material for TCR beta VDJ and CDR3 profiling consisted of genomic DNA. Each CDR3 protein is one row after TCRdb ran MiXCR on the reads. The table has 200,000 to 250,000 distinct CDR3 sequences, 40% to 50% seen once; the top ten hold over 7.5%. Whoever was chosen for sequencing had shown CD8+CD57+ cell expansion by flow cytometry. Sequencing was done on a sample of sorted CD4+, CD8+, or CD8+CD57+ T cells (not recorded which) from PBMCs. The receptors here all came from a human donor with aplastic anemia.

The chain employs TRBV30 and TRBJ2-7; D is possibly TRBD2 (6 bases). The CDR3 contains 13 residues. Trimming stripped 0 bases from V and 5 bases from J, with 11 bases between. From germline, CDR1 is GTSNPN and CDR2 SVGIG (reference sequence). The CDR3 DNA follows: TGTGCCTGGAGTGTGGGAGGAGGGAACGAGCAGTACTTC. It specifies CAWSVGGGNEQYF.

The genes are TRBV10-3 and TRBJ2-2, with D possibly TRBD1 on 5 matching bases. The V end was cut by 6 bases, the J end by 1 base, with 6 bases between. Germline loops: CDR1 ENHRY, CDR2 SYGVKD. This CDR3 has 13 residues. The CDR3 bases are TGTGCCATCAGAGGGGAGAACACCGGGGAGCTGTTTTTT. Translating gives CAIRGENTGELFF.